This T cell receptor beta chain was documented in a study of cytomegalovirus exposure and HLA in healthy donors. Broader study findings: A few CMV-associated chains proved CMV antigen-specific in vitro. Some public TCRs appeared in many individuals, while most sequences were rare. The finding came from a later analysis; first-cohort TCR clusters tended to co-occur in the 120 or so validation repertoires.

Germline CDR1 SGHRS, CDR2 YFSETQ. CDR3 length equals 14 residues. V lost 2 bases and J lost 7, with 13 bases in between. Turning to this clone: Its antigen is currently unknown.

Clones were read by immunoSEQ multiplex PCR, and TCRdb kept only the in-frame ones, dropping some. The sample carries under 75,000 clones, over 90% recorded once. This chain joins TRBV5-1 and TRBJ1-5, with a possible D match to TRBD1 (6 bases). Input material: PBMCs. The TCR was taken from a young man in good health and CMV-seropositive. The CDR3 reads CASSLSGDGQPQHF. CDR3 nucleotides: TGCGCCAGCAGCTTATCAGGGGATGGACAGCCCCAGCATTTT.